The 27 T cell receptor beta chains presented below share a single source sample, sequenced in a study of T-cell memory formation after mild COVID-19. TCRdb used MiXCR to reprocess the 5' RACE reads, holding one entry per CDR3 protein. The table includes about 350,000 distinct CDR3 sequences, roughly 15% detected once. Sequencing input: PBMCs or a T cell subset sorted from them (not recorded which). These receptors came from a man younger than 35 who had mild COVID-19 (a few samples of this study predate the infection). Cell type and time point are not known.

This chain uses TRBV5-1 with TRBJ2-1, with 9 bases fitting TRBD2. Germline V lookup: CDR1 SGHRS, CDR2 YFSETQ. The CDR3 is 16 amino acids. The junction had 10 bases not matched to a gene; V was cut back by 1 base and J by 8 bases. The CDR3 spells CASSLSASGAWDEQFF. DNA for the CDR3: TGCGCCAGCAGCTTGTCGGCTAGCGGGGCCTGGGATGAGCAGTTCTTC.

This chain links TRBV5-1 with TRBJ2-1; 8 nucleotides match TRBD1. This CDR3 has 14 residues. Germline lookup yields CDR1 SGHRS and CDR2 YFSETQ. V lost 4 bases, J lost 10 bases, and 10 bases stayed unmatched. CDR3 loop: CASSVESTGVEQFF. The CDR3 region has the DNA TGCGCCAGCAGCGTAGAATCGACAGGGGTCGAGCAGTTCTTC.

The chain combines TRBV24-1 with TRBJ2-1, with D hard to call. This CDR3 comprises 11 residues. From germline, CDR1 is KGHDR and CDR2 SFDVKD. With 2 bases removed from V and 10 bases from J, the gap between germline ends came to 5 bases. The CDR3 here is CATSDSREQFF. The CDR3 bases are TGTGCCACCAGTGATTCCCGAGAGCAGTTCTTC.

The sample holds many counts of this clonotype. The chain uses TRBV2 and TRBJ2-7; the D call may be TRBD1 or TRBD2 (7 bases each). The CDR3 sequence is 15 residues long. From germline, CDR1 is SNHLY and CDR2 FYNNEI. Trimming cost V 2 bases and J 5 bases, with 16 bases left between them. The CDR3 nucleotides are TGTGCCAGCAGTGAATGGGGCCAGGGGGGGGACGAGCAGTACTTC. This gives the protein CASSEWGQGGDEQYF.

V and J are TRBV2 and TRBJ2-7, with D perhaps matching TRBD1 (6 bases). The CDR3 runs to 12 residues. V shed 6 bases and J shed 2 bases, with 8 bases lying between them. CDR1 and CDR2 (germline): SNHLY, FYNNEI. CDR3 residues: CASRGQTYEQYV. CDR3 nucleotides: TGTGCCAGCAGAGGACAGACCTACGAGCAGTACGTC.

This clonotype was picked up a small number of times. V usage is TRBV20-1 and J usage is TRBJ1-5; unclear D gene. The V gene lost 6 bases and the J gene lost 0 bases, with 12 bases spanning the gap. Germline CDR1 DFQATT, CDR2 SNEGSKA (reference sequence). This CDR3 has 14 amino acids. The chain's CDR3 is CSAKAPYSNQPQHF. The CDR3, as DNA: TGCAGTGCCAAAGCCCCTTATAGCAATCAGCCCCAGCATTTT.

This clonotype was counted between two and nine times. The chain links TRBV7-8 to TRBJ1-5; D remains unclear. In germline, CDR1 is SGHVS, CDR2 FQNEAQ. V was shortened by 2 bases and J by 11 bases, with 13 bases between the two germline ends. This CDR3 spans 13 amino acids. CDR3 sequence (DNA): TGTGCCAGCAGCTTAACTAGGGTACGAGCCCAGCATTTT. This encodes CASSLTRVRAQHF.

This clonotype has a handful of counts. The J gene is TRBJ1-1, the V gene TRBV11-2; D uncertain. The V end was cut by 5 bases, the J end by 0 bases, with 13 bases between. Germline V lookup: CDR1 SGHAT, CDR2 FQNNGV. The CDR3 extends over 15 amino acids. This chain's CDR3 is CASSGRGSLNTEAFF. The CDR3 DNA reads as TGTGCCAGCAGCGGTCGCGGCAGCCTGAACACTGAAGCTTTCTTT.

Only a few counts were recorded for this clonotype. CDR3 DNA sequence: TGTGCCAGCAGCCTGGAGGGACTAGCGGGGGTTTCGAATGAGCAGTTCTTC. Residues: CASSLEGLAGVSNEQFF. V usage is TRBV5-6 and J usage is TRBJ2-1; 14 nucleotides agree with TRBD2. CDR3 length: 17 residues. Germline CDR1 and CDR2: SGHDT and YYEEEE. Germline trimming cut 4 bases from V and 7 bases from J; bases unmatched to any gene: 10.

This clonotype was seen a handful of times. The chain is built from TRBV7-3 and TRBJ1-3; perhaps TRBD1 as D (5 bases). Germline V lookup: CDR1 SGHTA, CDR2 FQGTGA. With 1 base removed from V and 0 bases from J, the gap between germline ends came to 13 bases. CDR3 length: 17 amino acids. The CDR3 sequence: CASSLRAQGDSGNTIYF. CDR3 nucleotides: TGTGCCAGCAGCTTAAGGGCCCAGGGAGACTCTGGAAACACCATATATTTT.

There are a few counts of this clonotype. This sequence joins TRBV7-3 and TRBJ2-7; no firm D call. Germline values: CDR1 SGHTA, CDR2 FQGTGA. The V end lost 5 bases, the J end lost 3 bases, and 11 bases lay between the germline ends. CDR3 length equals 13 residues. CDR3 coding DNA: TGTGCCAGCAGCCCCAGCCCAGGCTACGAGCAGTACTTC. Amino acids: CASSPSPGYEQYF.

In this sample, this clonotype turned up many times. V and J are TRBV20-1 and TRBJ2-1; TRBD2 matches at 10 bases. The CDR3 contains 16 residues. V shed 3 bases, J shed 0 bases, and the junction held 5 bases outside the gene matches. Per the germline V gene, CDR1 is DFQATT and CDR2 is SNEGSKA (reference sequence). The CDR3: CSARRTSGSSYNEQFF. The CDR3 DNA sequence: TGCAGTGCTAGGAGGACTAGCGGATCCTCCTACAATGAGCAGTTCTTC.

This clonotype occurred a few times. J is TRBJ2-4 and V is TRBV28; D may be TRBD2 (6 bases). The CDR3 has 13 amino acids. Germline CDR1 MDHEN, CDR2 SYDVKM. The V end lost 2 bases, the J end lost 9 bases, and 11 bases lay between the germline ends. The CDR3 DNA follows: TGTGCCAGCAGTTTAGCCCAGGAGGGCATTCAGTACTTC. Its translation is CASSLAQEGIQYF.

In this sample, this clonotype turned up a few times. The CDR3 loop is CASSLYPVANTEAFF. DNA of the CDR3: TGTGCCAGCAGCTTATATCCGGTGGCGAACACTGAAGCTTTCTTT. The chain is built from TRBV7-6 and TRBJ1-1; D is undetermined. The CDR3 covers 15 residues. Trimming cost V 2 bases and J 1 base, with 11 bases left between them. Per the germline V gene, CDR1 is SGHVS and CDR2 is FNYEAQ.

The rearrangement links TRBV19 to TRBJ2-2; 8 bases agree with TRBD1. The length of the CDR3 is 15 residues. Germline assignment: CDR1 LNHDA and CDR2 SQIVND (reference sequence). The trim removed 9 bases at V and 4 bases at J, leaving 10 bases unmatched. CDR3 residues: CASQRTGRGTGELFF. The CDR3 DNA is TGTGCCAGCCAAAGGACAGGGAGAGGCACCGGGGAGCTGTTTTTT.

This clonotype has more than one count but fewer than ten. The chain couples TRBV6-5 to TRBJ1-2; weak D call: TRBD1 (6 bases). Germline V gene lookup returns CDR1 MNHEY and CDR2 SVGAGI. V was cut by 2 bases and J by 4 bases, with 20 bases left in between. CDR3 size: 17 residues. The CDR3 DNA reads as TGTGCCAGCAGTTACCGTTTCACAGGGCTGAGGATCTATGGCTACACCTTC. It specifies CASSYRFTGLRIYGYTF.

The sample holds a few counts of this clonotype. The V call is TRBV5-6, the J call TRBJ2-5; 8 nucleotides match TRBD1. CDR1 and CDR2 (germline): SGHDT, YYEEEE. This CDR3 spans 13 amino acids. After removal of 5 bases from V and 5 bases from J, the junction contained 5 bases not matched to a gene. CDR3 protein: CASRRGQGETQYF. DNA for the CDR3: TGTGCCAGCAGGCGAGGACAGGGCGAGACCCAGTACTTC. The complete variable domain, with remaining parts taken from reference TRBV5-6 and TRBJ2-5, reads DAGVTQSPTHLIKTRGQQVTLRCSPKSGHDTVSWYQQALGQGPQFIFQYYEEEERQRGNFPDRFSGHQFPNYSSELNVNALLLGDSALYLCASRRGQGETQYFGPGTRLLVL.

This clonotype was found a few times. The J gene is TRBJ2-5, the V gene TRBV7-9; D call uncertain. Trimming took off 5 bases at V and 2 bases at J, with 12 bases between the two ends. CDR1 is SEHNR and CDR2 is FQNEAQ in the germline V gene (reference sequence). The CDR3 consists of 14 residues. CDR3 in amino acids: CASSTTQQQETQYF. In nucleotides, the CDR3 is TGTGCCAGCAGCACAACACAACAACAAGAGACCCAGTACTTC.

The genes are TRBV6-4 and TRBJ1-2; D not certain. CDR1 and CDR2 from the germline V gene are MRHNA and SNTAGT. The CDR3 extends over 13 amino acids. Trimming pared 0 bases from V and 13 bases from J, leaving 15 bases between. CDR3 region: CASSDSGSKKCTF. The CDR3 DNA sequence: TGTGCCAGCAGTGACTCCGGCAGTAAAAAGTGCACCTTC.

This chain joins TRBV29-1 and TRBJ2-5; D unresolved. Germline V lookup: CDR1 SQVTM, CDR2 ANQGSEA. This CDR3 spans 13 amino acids. Between the trimmed V and J ends, which lost 0 bases and 1 base, there was a span of 6 bases. CDR3 coding DNA: TGCAGCGTTGAAGATTGGGGCCAAGAGACCCAGTACTTC. Encoded protein: CSVEDWGQETQYF. Full variable domain (rest looked up from reference TRBV29-1 and TRBJ2-5): SAVISQKPSRDICQRGTSLTIQCQVDSQVTMMFWYRQQPGQSLTLIATANQGSEATYESGFVIDKFPISRPNLTFSTLTVSNMSPEDSSIYLCSVEDWGQETQYFGPGTRLLVL.

This clonotype was counted only a few times. This chain links TRBV9 with TRBJ2-7, with no clear D. V was clipped by 1 base and J by 1 base, with 9 bases between them. CDR3 length: 14 residues. CDR1 SGDLS and CDR2 YYNGEE come from the germline V gene. The CDR3 is CASSVFQASYEQYF. Written as DNA, the CDR3 is TGTGCCAGCAGCGTATTTCAGGCTTCCTACGAGCAGTACTTC.

At least ten counts were recorded for this clonotype. The rearrangement uses TRBV20-1 and TRBJ2-3; TRBD1 might be the D (7 bases). Germline V gene sequence: CDR1 DFQATT, CDR2 SNEGSKA (reference sequence). The CDR3 is 15 residues long. V lost 0 bases, J lost 4 bases, and 14 bases lay in between. The CDR3 nucleotides read TGCAGTGCTAGAGATGGGCCCAGGGGGGCAGATACGCAGTATTTT. Protein: CSARDGPRGADTQYF.

This chain connects TRBV20-1 to TRBJ1-6, with 8 nucleotides matching TRBD1. The V and J ends lost 0 bases and 10 bases, in that order; junction bases with no gene match: 5. Per the germline V gene, CDR1 is DFQATT and CDR2 is SNEGSKA (reference sequence). The CDR3 is made up of 14 amino acids. CDR3 DNA sequence: TGCAGTGCTAGAGAGGGACAGGCGGCCTCACCCCTCCACTTT. It encodes CSAREGQAASPLHF.

The rearrangement links TRBV18 to TRBJ1-1; D gene uncertain. CDR1 and CDR2 (germline): KGHSH, LQKENI. V was shortened by 0 bases and J by 8 bases, with 13 bases between the two germline ends. This CDR3 has 14 amino acids. CDR3 amino acids: CASSPPGSAREAFF. Written as DNA, the CDR3 is TGTGCCAGCTCACCACCGGGGTCAGCTAGAGAAGCTTTCTTT.

This clonotype was seen a few times. V usage is TRBV6-2 or TRBV6-3 and J usage is TRBJ2-5; D unclear. The germline V gene has CDR1 MNHEY and CDR2 SVGEGT. Between the trimmed V and J ends, which lost 4 bases and 1 base, there was a span of 4 bases. This CDR3 has 12 residues. Here the CDR3 DNA reads TGTGCCAGCAGTTGGAGCCAAGAGACCCAGTACTTC. This sequence encodes CASSWSQETQYF.

The gene calls are TRBV14 and TRBJ2-5, with D possibly TRBD2 on 5 matching bases. Trimming took 4 bases from V and 3 from J, leaving 9 bases between them. CDR3 length: 13 residues. Per the germline V gene, CDR1 is SGHDN and CDR2 is FVKESK. The CDR3 DNA is TGTGCCAGCAGCCCCTGGGGAGAAGAGACCCAGTACTTC. Residues: CASSPWGEETQYF.

The chain links TRBV18 to TRBJ2-1, with 11 bases identical to TRBD2. V shed 3 bases, J shed 2 bases, and the junction held 6 bases outside the gene matches. Germline V gene lookup returns CDR1 KGHSH and CDR2 LQKENI. The CDR3 runs 17 residues. The CDR3 DNA reads as TGTGCCAGCTCACCCGTCGGGACTAGCGGTGCCTACAATGAGCAGTTCTTC. Translated, it gives CASSPVGTSGAYNEQFF.